The T cell receptor beta chain described here comes from a study of T cell changes during pregnancy in multiple sclerosis (dated by TCRdb to the late 2010s). General notes on the study: In women with multiple sclerosis, the researchers looked at how the T cell repertoire shifted as pregnancy progressed.

From the cysteine through the phenylalanine, the CDR3 covers 17 amino acids. Just the 51-base CDR3 DNA is kept, in frame starting at base 1. The germline V gene supplies CDR1 MGHRA and CDR2 YSYEKL. Germline trimming amounts to 0 bases on V and 5 bases on J, with 9 as the count of junction bases outside the gene matches. A word on this clone: The antigen it recognizes is unknown. No much larger clone is present one base from it, and per-base qualities are unavailable.

Library method: the immunoSEQ multiplex PCR assay. The clones in this table, taken by TCRdb from immuneACCESS, are in-frame only. Not every clone is retained; where verified, under half of the shortfall comes from an unresolved V gene, and the cause of the rest is unknown. This sample is represented by 40,000 or so clones; under 95% of them were singletons. The ten largest account for approximately 13% of the sample. The sequences come from CD8+ T cells from peripheral blood mononuclear cells, collected in the first trimester of pregnancy. This receptor was identified in a female donor with multiple sclerosis, enrolled in a pregnancy study. Rearrangement joined TRBV4-1 to TRBJ2-1, with 8 middle bases fitting TRBD2. The bases read TGCGCCAGCAGCCAAGATGTGACGGGGGGGCCGCACAATGAGCAGTTCTTC. This sequence encodes CASSQDVTGGPHNEQFF.